Reported below is one TCR beta chain. Its antigen is still unknown. These data belong to a study of T cell responses to AZD1222 COVID-19 vaccine. Whole-study context: Second-dose intervals near 4 or 12 weeks were combined.

Whole-study findings and limits: After two AZD1222 doses, spike-specific TCR breadth and depth rose versus day 0. Donors were mostly white British, more females; clonal diversity possibly underestimated. Only five or six AZD1222 recipients were seropositive at baseline.

CDR1 KGHDR and CDR2 SFDVKD come from the germline V gene. The CDR3 loop spans 16 amino acids. V was pared by 4 bases and J by 4 bases, with 8 bases of the junction left unmatched. The data were produced by immunoSEQ multiplex PCR, yet TCRdb's version contains in-frame clones alone and is incomplete. The repertoire holds about 96,000 clones, approximately 87% seen once, with about 28% in the top ten. V is TRBV24-1 and J is TRBJ1-5; 8 bases line up with TRBD1. The TCR was taken from an adult in good health. The material was peripheral blood, obtained on day 0 of AZD1222 vaccination. The CDR3 nucleotides are TGTGCCACCAGTGACCCTGGACAGGGTTGGAATCAGCCCCAGCATTTT. Protein sequence: CATSDPGQGWNQPQHF.